The present T cell receptor beta chain was sequenced within a study of T-cell reconstitution after alpha-beta-depleted transplantation in children. Unique molecular identifiers were used in preparing the TCRbeta library. MiXCR, run by TCRdb on the PCR reads, gives a single entry per CDR3 protein. The sample lists about 870,000 distinct CDR3 sequences; 15% to 20% were seen once. The CDR3 runs 15 residues. Trimming at V came to 5 bases and at J to 5 bases, leaving 6 bases not matched to a gene. Per germline, CDR1 SGHAT and CDR2 FQNNGV. The V call is TRBV11-2, the J call TRBJ2-2, with 9 bases aligning to TRBD2. The material was PBMCs, mostly from graft donor cells, obtained 360 days after TCRalphabeta/CD19-depleted stem cell transplant. The clonotype comes from a male patient between 5 and 17 years old who had a stem cell transplant for acute lymphoblastic leukemia, so the T cells may come from the graft donor. The CDR3 is CASSKSSGETGELFF. CDR3 nucleotides: TGTGCCAGCAGCAAATCTAGCGGGGAGACCGGGGAGCTGTTTTTT. The full variable domain, rest sourced from reference TRBV11-2 and TRBJ2-2, is EAGVAQSPRYKIIEKRQSVAFWCNPISGHATLYWYQQILGQGPKLLIQFQNNGVVDDSQLPKDRFSAERLKGVDSTLKIQPAKLEDSAVYLCASSKSSGETGELFFGEGSRLTVL.